This TCR beta chain derives from a study of blood T cell repertoires in COVID-19. Trimming left V 4 bases short and J 1 base short, with 11 bases between. Germline CDR1 is SGHTA and CDR2 is FQGTGA. This CDR3 comprises 15 residues. Authors' processing steps: Counts of nucleated cells, estimated from reference gene primer amplification, were obtained. Clones were read by immunoSEQ multiplex PCR, and TCRdb kept only the in-frame ones, dropping some. That table gives V, J and clone size, and the DNA gave D and trimming. The sample lists about 110,000 clones; about 80% were seen once. The sequence was obtained from a woman between 45 and 65 years old with acute or convalescent COVID-19. The rearrangement uses TRBV7-3 and TRBJ1-3; TRBD1 is a possible D gene (6 bases). The sample taken for sequencing was peripheral blood. The CDR3, as DNA: TGTGCCAGCAGCTCAACGACAGGATCTGGAAACACCATATATTTT. Its translation: CASSSTTGSGNTIYF.